The source of this TCR beta chain is a study of blood T cell repertoires in COVID-19 (dated by TCRdb to the early 2020s). With respect to the entire study: Samples from collaborators originated in the United States, Italy and Spain and spanned both the acute and convalescent phases of COVID-19. The material from the prospective study consisted of cDNA or gDNA derived from T cells, B-cell-depleted T cells, or PBMCs. Deeply sampled blood TCRbeta repertoires from subjects exposed to, actively infected with, or recovered from COVID-19 were included in the dataset. The repertoires were released in a freely available public database meant as a resource for research on the immune response to SARS-CoV-2. Samples were obtained from the ongoing ImmuneRACE study (first 160 participants) and from some 1,200 subjects provided by 6 global collaborators. Nearly every sample came with metadata listing a de-identified subject ID, COVID-19 status, age in years and sex. Where available, HLA class I and class II types were obtained from metadata supplied by the sample provider rather than from assay-based typing.

TCRbeta CDR3 regions were amplified from genomic DNA using the immunoSEQ Assay, a bias-controlled multiplex PCR. As for how the authors treated the data: The number of nucleated cells in each sample was estimated from the amplification of reference gene primers within the assay. Sequence reads were collapsed and filtered to measure the absolute abundance of every unique TCRbeta CDR3 rearrangement. For each sample, productive Simpson clonality was calculated as the square root of Simpson's diversity index over productive rearrangements. The table comes from immuneACCESS by way of TCRdb, which keeps in-frame sequences with V and J called. Part of the clones is missing from these tables; in studies checked, under half for an unresolved V gene and the rest for unknown reasons. V and J calls plus clone size are reproduced from that table; the DNA served to infer D and trimming. Recorded for this sample are tens of thousands of clones; around 84% of them occurred a single time. The ten largest make up about 61% of the sample.

The CDR3 runs 15 amino acids, cysteine and phenylalanine included. The CDR3 DNA has 45 bases and is translated from base 1. Per the germline V gene (reference sequence), MNHEY is the CDR1 and SMNVEV is the CDR2. After removal of 5 bases from V and 8 bases from J, the junction retains 12 bases not matched to a gene. As regards this clone: The antigen it binds to is not known. Per-nucleotide qualities are absent, and no much larger clonotype sits a single base away.

Collaborating institutions collected whole blood in K2EDTA tubes following their own protocols. Collaborator samples were shipped for TCRbeta analysis as frozen whole blood, isolated PBMCs, or DNA extracted from either sample type. General findings and caveats noted by the study authors: The quantity of clinical and demographic metadata differed by source and by participant and was supplied without curation.

The TCR sequence derives from a man between 70 and 80 years old with acute or convalescent COVID-19. The chain is assembled from TRBV27 and TRBJ1-2, with 9 junctional bases fitting TRBD1. Source material: peripheral blood. The sequence in DNA is TGTGCCAGCAGTCTCCGATCACAGGGGGCGCGAGGCTACACCTTC. This gives the protein CASSLRSQGARGYTF.